Below are 4 T cell receptor beta chains sequenced from a single sample in a study of blood T cells in healthy people across ages. Primed by a sample-barcoded 5' primer and a J-beta primer mix, a second PCR proceeded for 7 to 11 cycles. MiXCR, run by TCRdb on the 5' RACE reads, gives a single entry per CDR3 protein. The table has 700,000 to 850,000 distinct CDR3 sequences, 50% to 65% seen once. The sequencing sample was made of blood. Receptors were obtained from a man older than 75 in good health.

This clonotype was observed a handful of times. The V and J genes are TRBV24-1 and TRBJ2-4; no firm D call. The end of the DNA is better explained by TRBJ2-7, so the J call may be wrong. From germline, CDR1 is KGHDR and CDR2 SFDVKD. The CDR3 consists of 13 residues. The CDR3 region has the DNA TGTGCCACCAGTGATTCGGGCTCCTACGAGCAGTACTTC. It is translated as CATSDSGSYEQYF.

This clonotype was counted a few times. A much larger clone lies a single base off, so this may be a read error. The chain is built from TRBV6-5 and TRBJ2-5; 9 bases fit TRBD2. With V trimmed by 5 bases and J by 11 bases, 15 bases remained unmatched. The CDR3 consists of 15 residues. Germline V gene lookup returns CDR1 MNHEY and CDR2 SVGAGI. Written as DNA, the CDR3 is TGTGCCAGCAGTGCCCCGGGACTAGCTGAGGATGAGCAGTACTTC. Translating gives CASSAPGLAEDEQYF.

The chain couples TRBV9 to TRBJ2-3; 9 bases align to TRBD2. The trim removed 0 bases at V and 2 bases at J, leaving 4 bases unmatched. The CDR3 contains 16 residues. The germline gives CDR1 SGDLS, CDR2 YYNGEE. CDR3 nucleotide sequence: TGTGCCAGCAGCGTAGGGACTAGCGACATCACAGATACGCAGTATTTT. This codes for CASSVGTSDITDTQYF.

The J gene is TRBJ2-7, the V gene TRBV28, with TRBD2 matching over 8 bases. The germline CDR1 and CDR2 sequences are MDHEN and SYDVKM. This CDR3 region has 13 residues. With V trimmed by 6 bases and J by 3 bases, 4 bases remained unmatched. This CDR3 is CASRESGSYEQYF. DNA for the CDR3: TGTGCCAGCAGAGAGAGCGGGAGCTACGAGCAGTACTTC.